The clone carrying this T cell receptor beta chain was counted many times. Its antigen is unknown. TCRdb re-analysed the RT-PCR reads in MiXCR, keeping a single row per CDR3 protein. The sample records around 540,000 distinct CDR3 sequences, over 9.5% being singletons. These data originate in a study of response to subunit inactivated influenza vaccine. General observations from the study: It was suggested by the authors that few new T cells are recruited by each seasonal influenza vaccination.

The V and J ends lost 5 bases and 5 bases respectively, with 6 bases between them. Germline V lookup: CDR1 SNHLY, CDR2 FYNNEI. The CDR3 runs to 11 residues. The rearrangement links TRBV2 to TRBJ1-2; the D is unclear. The TCR comes from a man aged 50 to 59 who received an inactivated influenza vaccine. This material consisted of PBMCs from blood, taken on the day of vaccination. The CDR3 region has the DNA TGTGCCAGCAGTCGCGGATATGGCTACACCTTC. Translation gives CASSRGYGYTF.